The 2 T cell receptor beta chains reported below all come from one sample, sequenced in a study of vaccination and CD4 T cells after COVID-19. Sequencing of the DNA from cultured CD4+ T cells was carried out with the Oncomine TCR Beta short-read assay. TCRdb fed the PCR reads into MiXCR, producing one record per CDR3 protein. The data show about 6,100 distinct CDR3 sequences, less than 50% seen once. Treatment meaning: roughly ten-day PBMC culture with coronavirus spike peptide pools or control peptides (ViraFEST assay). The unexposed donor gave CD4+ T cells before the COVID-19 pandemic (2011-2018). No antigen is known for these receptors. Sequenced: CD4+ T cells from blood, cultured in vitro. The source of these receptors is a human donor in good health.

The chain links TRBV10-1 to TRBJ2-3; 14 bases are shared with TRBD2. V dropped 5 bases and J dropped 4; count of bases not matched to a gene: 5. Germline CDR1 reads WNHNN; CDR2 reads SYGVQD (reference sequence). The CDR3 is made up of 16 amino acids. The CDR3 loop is CASSPGLAGASDTQYF. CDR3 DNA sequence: TGCGCCAGCAGTCCGGGACTAGCGGGGGCCTCAGATACGCAGTATTTT.

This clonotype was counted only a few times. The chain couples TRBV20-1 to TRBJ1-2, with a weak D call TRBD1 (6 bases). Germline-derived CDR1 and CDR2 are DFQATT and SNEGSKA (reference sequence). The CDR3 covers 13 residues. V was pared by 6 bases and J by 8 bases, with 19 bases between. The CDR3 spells CSAKRSQGSGYTF. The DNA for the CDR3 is TGCAGTGCGAAACGTTCCCAGGGGAGCGGCTACACCTTC.